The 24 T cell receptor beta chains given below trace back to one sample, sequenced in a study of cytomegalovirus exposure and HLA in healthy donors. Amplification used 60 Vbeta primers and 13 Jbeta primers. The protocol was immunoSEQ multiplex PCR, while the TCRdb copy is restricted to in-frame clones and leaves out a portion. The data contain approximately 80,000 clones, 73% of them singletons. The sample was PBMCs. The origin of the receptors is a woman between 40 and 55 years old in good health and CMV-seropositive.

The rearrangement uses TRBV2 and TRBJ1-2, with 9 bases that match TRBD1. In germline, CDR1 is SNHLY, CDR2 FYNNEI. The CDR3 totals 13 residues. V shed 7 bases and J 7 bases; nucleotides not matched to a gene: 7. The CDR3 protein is CASIGQGLSGYTF. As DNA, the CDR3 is TGTGCCAGCATAGGACAGGGGTTGTCTGGCTACACCTTC.

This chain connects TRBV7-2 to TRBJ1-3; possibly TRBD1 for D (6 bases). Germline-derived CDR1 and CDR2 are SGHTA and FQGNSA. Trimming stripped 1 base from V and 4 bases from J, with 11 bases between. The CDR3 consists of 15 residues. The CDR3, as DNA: TGTGCCAGCAGCTTAGGGGGGACAATCGGAAACACCATATATTTT. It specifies CASSLGGTIGNTIYF.

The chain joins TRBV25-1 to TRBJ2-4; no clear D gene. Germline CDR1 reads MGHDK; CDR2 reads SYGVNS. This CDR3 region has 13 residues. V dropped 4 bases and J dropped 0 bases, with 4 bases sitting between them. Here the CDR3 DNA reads TGTGCCAGCAGTGCGGTAGCCAAAAACATTCAGTACTTC. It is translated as CASSAVAKNIQYF.

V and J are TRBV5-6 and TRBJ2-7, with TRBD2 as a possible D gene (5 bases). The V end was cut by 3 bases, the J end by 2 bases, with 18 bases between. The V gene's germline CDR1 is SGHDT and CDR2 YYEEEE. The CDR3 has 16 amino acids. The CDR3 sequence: CASSYGVPRGAYEQYF. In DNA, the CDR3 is TGTGCCAGCAGCTACGGAGTTCCCCGGGGAGCCTACGAGCAGTACTTC.

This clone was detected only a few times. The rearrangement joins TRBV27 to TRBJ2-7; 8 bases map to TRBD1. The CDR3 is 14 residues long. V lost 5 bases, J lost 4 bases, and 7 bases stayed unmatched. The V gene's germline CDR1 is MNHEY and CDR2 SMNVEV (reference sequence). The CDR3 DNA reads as TGTGCCAGCAGTGGACAGGGTAGACAGTACGAGCAGTACTTC. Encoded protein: CASSGQGRQYEQYF.

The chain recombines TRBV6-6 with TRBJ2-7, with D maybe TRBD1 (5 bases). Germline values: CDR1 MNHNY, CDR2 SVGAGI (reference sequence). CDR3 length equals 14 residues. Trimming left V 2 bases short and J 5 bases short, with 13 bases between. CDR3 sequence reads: CASSYEGHSHEQYF. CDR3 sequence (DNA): TGTGCCAGCAGTTACGAAGGACATTCCCACGAGCAGTACTTC.

The CDR3 DNA is TGTGCCAGCAGCCCTCGCGGGACTTCTTATGGCTACACCTTC. Translating gives CASSPRGTSYGYTF. J is TRBJ1-2 and V is TRBV7-2; a possible D gene is TRBD1 (5 bases). V gave up 5 bases and J gave up 5 bases, with 15 bases separating them. The CDR3 is made up of 14 amino acids. Germline V gene data show CDR1 as SGHTA and CDR2 as FQGNSA.

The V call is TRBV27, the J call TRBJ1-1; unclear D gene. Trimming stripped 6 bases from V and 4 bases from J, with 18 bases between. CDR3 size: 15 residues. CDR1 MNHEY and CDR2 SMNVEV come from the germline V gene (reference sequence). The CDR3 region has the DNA TGTGCCAGCAGCCTAGAGGAGAGCCCCCTCACTGAAGCTTTCTTT. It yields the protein CASSLEESPLTEAFF.

CDR3 sequence: CASSPTGAYGYTF. The CDR3 DNA reads TGTGCCAGCAGTCCGACAGGGGCCTATGGCTACACCTTC. The chain couples TRBV5-4 to TRBJ1-2; 8 positions agree with TRBD1. The germline V gene encodes CDR1 SGHNT and CDR2 YYREEE (reference sequence). The V gene end was trimmed by 5 bases and the J gene end by 4 bases; junction bases not matched to a gene: 4. This CDR3 has 13 amino acids.

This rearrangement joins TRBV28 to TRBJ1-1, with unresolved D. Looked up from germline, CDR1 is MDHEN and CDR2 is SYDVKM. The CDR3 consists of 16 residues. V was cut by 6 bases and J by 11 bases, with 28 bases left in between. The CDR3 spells CASRLDQALGTASAFF. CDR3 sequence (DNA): TGTGCCAGCAGACTAGACCAAGCATTAGGAACCGCGAGCGCTTTCTTT.

In DNA, the CDR3 is TGCGCCAGCAGCTTGGTGGGGACTAGCGGGGGACAAGATACGCAGTATTTT. Its protein product is CASSLVGTSGGQDTQYF. The chain carries TRBV5-1 and TRBJ2-3; 14 bases fit TRBD2. V trimming: 0 bases; J trimming: 5 bases; junction bases outside the gene matches: 5. This CDR3 region has 17 residues. Germline V gene sequence: CDR1 SGHRS, CDR2 YFSETQ.

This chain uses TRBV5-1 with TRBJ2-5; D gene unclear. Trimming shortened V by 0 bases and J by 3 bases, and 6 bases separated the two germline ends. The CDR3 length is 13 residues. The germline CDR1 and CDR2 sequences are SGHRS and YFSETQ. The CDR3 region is CASSLVAKETQYF. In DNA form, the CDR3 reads TGCGCCAGCAGCTTGGTTGCTAAAGAGACCCAGTACTTC.

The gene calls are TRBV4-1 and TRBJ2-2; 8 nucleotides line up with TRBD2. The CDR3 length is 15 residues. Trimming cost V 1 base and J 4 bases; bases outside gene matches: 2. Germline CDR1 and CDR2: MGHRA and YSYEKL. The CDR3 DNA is TGCGCCAGCAGCCAAGTCGGGGGGGCCACCGGGGAGCTGTTTTTT. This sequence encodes CASSQVGGATGELFF.

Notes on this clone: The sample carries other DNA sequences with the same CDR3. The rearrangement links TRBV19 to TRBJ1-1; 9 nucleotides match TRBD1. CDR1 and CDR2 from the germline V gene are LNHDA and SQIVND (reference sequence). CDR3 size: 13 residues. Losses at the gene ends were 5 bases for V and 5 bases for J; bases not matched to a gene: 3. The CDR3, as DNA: TGTGCCAGTAGTTCGGACAGGGGAACTGAAGCTTTCTTT. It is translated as CASSSDRGTEAFF.

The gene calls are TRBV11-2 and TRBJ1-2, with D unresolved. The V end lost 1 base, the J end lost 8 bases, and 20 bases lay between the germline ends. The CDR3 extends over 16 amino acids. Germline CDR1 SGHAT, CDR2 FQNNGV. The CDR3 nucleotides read TGTGCCAGCAGCTTAGGGGCTGGACTCGGGGTATGGGGCTACACCTTC. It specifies CASSLGAGLGVWGYTF.

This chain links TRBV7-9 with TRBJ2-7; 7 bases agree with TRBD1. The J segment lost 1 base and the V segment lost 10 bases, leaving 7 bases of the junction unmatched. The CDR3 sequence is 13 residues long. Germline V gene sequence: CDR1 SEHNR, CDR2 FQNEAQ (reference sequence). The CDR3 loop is CAITQGLSYEQYF. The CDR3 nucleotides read TGTGCCATCACACAGGGGCTTTCCTACGAGCAGTACTTC.

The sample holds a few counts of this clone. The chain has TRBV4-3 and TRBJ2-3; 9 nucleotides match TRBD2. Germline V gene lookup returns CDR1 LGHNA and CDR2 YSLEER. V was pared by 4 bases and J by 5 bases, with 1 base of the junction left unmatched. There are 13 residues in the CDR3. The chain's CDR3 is CASSLTSGDTQYF. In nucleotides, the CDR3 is TGCGCCAGCAGCCTGACTAGCGGAGATACGCAGTATTTT.

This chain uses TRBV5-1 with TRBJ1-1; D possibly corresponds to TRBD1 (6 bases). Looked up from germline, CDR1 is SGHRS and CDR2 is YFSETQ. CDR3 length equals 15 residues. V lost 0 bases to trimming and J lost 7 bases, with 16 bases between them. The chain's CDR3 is CASSLVPVGAGEAFF. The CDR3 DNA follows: TGCGCCAGCAGCTTGGTCCCGGTGGGGGCGGGTGAAGCTTTCTTT. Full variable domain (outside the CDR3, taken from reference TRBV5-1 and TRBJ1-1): KAGVTQTPRYLIKTRGQQVTLSCSPISGHRSVSWYQQTPGQGLQFLFEYFSETQRNKGNFPGRFSGRQFSNSRSEMNVSTLELGDSALYLCASSLVPVGAGEAFFGQGTRLTVV.

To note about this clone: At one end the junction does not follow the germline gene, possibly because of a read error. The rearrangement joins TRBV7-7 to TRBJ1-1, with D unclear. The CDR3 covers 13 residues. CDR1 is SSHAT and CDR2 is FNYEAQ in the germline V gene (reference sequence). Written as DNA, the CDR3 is TGTGCTAGCAGCCCCGAGGTCTCCGGTGAAGCTTTCTTT. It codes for CASSPEVSGEAFF.

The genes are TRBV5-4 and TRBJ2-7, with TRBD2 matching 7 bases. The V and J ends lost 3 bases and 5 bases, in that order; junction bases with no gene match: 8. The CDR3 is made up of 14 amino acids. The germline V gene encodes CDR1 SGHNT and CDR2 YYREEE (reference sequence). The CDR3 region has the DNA TGTGCCAGCAGCTCCGGCGGGGGAGGACACGAGCAGTACTTC. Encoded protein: CASSSGGGGHEQYF.

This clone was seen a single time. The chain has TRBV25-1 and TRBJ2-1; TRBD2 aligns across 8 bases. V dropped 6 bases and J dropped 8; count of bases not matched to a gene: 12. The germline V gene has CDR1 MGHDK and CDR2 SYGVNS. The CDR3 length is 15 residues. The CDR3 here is CASRVSGVDRHEQFF. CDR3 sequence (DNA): TGTGCCAGCAGAGTTAGCGGGGTCGATCGCCATGAGCAGTTCTTC. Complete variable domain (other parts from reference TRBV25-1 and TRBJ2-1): EADIYQTPRYLVIGTGKKITLECSQTMGHDKMYWYQQDPGMELHLIHYSYGVNSTEKGDLSSESTVSRIRTEHFPLTLESARPSHTSQYLCASRVSGVDRHEQFFGPGTRLTVL.

The CDR3 DNA reads as TGTGCCAGCAGCTTAGCCTCCACGACAGGGGACGAGCAGTACTTC. Its protein product is CASSLASTTGDEQYF. V usage is TRBV7-2 and J usage is TRBJ2-7, with 8 bases aligning to TRBD1. The junction had 6 bases not matched to a gene; V was cut back by 0 bases and J by 5 bases. Per germline, CDR1 SGHTA and CDR2 FQGNSA. The CDR3 runs 15 residues.

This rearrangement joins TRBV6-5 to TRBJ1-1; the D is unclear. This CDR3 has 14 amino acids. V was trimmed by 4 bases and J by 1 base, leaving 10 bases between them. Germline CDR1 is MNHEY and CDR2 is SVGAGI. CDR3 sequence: CASSSVQRNTEAFF. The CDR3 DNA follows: TGTGCCAGCAGTTCGGTACAGAGGAACACTGAAGCTTTCTTT.

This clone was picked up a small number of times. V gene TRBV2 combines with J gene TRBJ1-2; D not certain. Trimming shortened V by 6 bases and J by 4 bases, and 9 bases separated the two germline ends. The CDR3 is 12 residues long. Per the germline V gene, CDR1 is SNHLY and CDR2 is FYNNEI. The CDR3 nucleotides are TGTGCCAGCAGCGCCGAGGGCTATGGCTACACCTTC. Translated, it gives CASSAEGYGYTF.